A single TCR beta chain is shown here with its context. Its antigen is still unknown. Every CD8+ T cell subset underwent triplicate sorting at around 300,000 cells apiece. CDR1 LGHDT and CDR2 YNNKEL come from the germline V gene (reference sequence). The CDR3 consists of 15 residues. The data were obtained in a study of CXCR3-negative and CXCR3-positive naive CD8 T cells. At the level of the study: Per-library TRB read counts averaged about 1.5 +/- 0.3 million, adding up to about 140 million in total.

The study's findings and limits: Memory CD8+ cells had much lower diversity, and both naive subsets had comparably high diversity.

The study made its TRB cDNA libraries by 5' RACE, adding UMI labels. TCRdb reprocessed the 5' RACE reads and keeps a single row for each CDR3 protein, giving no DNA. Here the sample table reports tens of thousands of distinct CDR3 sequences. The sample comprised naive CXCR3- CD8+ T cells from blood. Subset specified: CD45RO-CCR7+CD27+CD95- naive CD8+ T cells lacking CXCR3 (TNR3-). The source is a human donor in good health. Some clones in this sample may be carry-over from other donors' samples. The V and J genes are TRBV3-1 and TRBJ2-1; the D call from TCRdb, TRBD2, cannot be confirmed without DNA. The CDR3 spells CASSLLAGEGDEQFF.